The present TCR beta chain was sequenced within a study of T-cell memory formation after mild COVID-19 (dated by TCRdb to the early 2020s). Concerning the study at large: TCR sequence clusters from the two donors were largely donor specific. Two young, previously healthy adult volunteers made up the cohort, one male and one female. In a couple of donors, T-cell clones that expanded and contracted after mild COVID-19 were followed by sequencing TCRalpha and TCRbeta repertoires longitudinally.

Sequencing relied on an Illumina NovaSeq 6000. cDNA libraries for TCRalpha and TCRbeta were prepared by 5'RACE using constant-segment primers, with sample barcodes and unique molecular identifiers added. Trizol reagent was used to extract RNA from every sample. The libraries were amplified in two PCR steps, and the second step added a second sample barcode and Illumina TruSeq adapters. The libraries were sequenced on an Illumina NovaSeq using 2 x 150 bp paired-end reads. Per the original workflow: The reads were demultiplexed and collapsed into UMI-guided consensus sequences using migec v1.2.7. Using mixcr v2.1.11, the UMI consensuses were aligned to TRA and TRB V and J templates and assembled into clonotypes. A clonotype was counted as expanded or contracted only if both edgeR and NoisET called the change significant, with noise models trained on biological replicates. For edgeR calls, the thresholds were a false discovery rate-adjusted p below 0.01 and a log2 fold-change of 1. PCA with hierarchical clustering of max-normalized trajectories of the 1000 most abundant clonotypes was used as exploratory dynamics analysis. Each responding clone was given a CD4 or CD8 phenotype based on the CD4+ and CD8+ repertoires, which had been sequenced separately. TCRdb applied fastp at Q25 and MiXCR to the public reads, then kept only in-frame beta chains. Here each entry gathers all rows of one CDR3 protein and keeps the most common genes and DNA. The V and J calls, along with clone size, are taken from TCRdb and not from the paper's own processing. The table for this sample lists about 400,000 distinct CDR3 sequences; 20% to 30% of them were counted only once. The biggest ten clones account for roughly 8.7% of the sample.

CDR1 and CDR2 are drawn from the germline V gene (reference sequence): LGHDT, YNNKEL. Between the V and J ends, shortened by 0 bases and 5 bases respectively, the junction contains 10 bases. The CDR3 contains 14 residues, cysteine and phenylalanine counted. Only the CDR3 part of the read is kept: 42 bases, read in frame from the first base. On this clonotype: There is no known antigen for this receptor. No base quality values were provided; no much bigger clone lies one nucleotide off.

PBMCs were isolated by Ficoll-Paque density gradient centrifugation. Results and caveats for the whole study, not just this receptor: Contracting CD4+ clones turned up mainly in the CM and EM memory subsets, whereas EMRA was where CD8+ clones were enriched. From day 15 to 85, contracting clones showed balanced CD4/CD8 phenotypes, whereas a second wave of clones that expanded from day 15 to 37 leaned towards CD4+. Whether the second-wave clones peaking on day 37 were SARS-CoV-2 specific was not confirmed. Only two mild cases were covered in the study, and larger cohorts including severe cases with pre-infection samples were considered necessary. Some responding clones were found in pre-infection memory, which suggests that pre-existing cross-reactive memory T cells took part in the SARS-CoV-2 response.

The chain uses TRBV3-1 and TRBJ2-5; the D gene remains uncertain. Sequencing input: PBMCs or a T cell subset sorted from them (not recorded which). This sequence originates from an adult woman who had mild COVID-19 (a few samples of this study predate the infection). The sample titles of this study are shuffled in the database, so cell type and time point are left out; the donor was told from shared clones. CDR3 region: CASSQDPLLETQYF. The DNA is TGTGCCAGCAGCCAAGATCCTCTGTTGGAGACCCAGTACTTC.